A single sample gave rise to the 30 T cell receptor beta chains below, sequenced in a study of blood T cell repertoires in COVID-19. The protocol was immunoSEQ multiplex PCR, while the TCRdb copy is restricted to in-frame clones and leaves out a portion. Among under 500,000 clones listed, roughly nine tenths were seen once. The sequenced sample consisted of PBMCs or T cells enriched from blood (not recorded which). These receptors were collected from a woman aged 18-29 years with acute COVID-19.

This clone was observed a handful of times. This chain links TRBV7-9 with TRBJ2-1; 9 positions match TRBD1. CDR1 and CDR2 from the germline V gene are SEHNR and FQNEAQ (reference sequence). After removal of 5 bases from V and 10 bases from J, the junction contained 6 bases not matched to a gene. The CDR3 is 13 residues long. The CDR3 is CASSETGGWEQFF. CDR3 bases: TGTGCCAGCAGCGAAACAGGGGGCTGGGAGCAGTTCTTC.

The J gene is TRBJ2-3, the V gene TRBV10-3; possible D gene TRBD2, 5 bases. V gave up 11 bases and J gave up 1 base, with 19 bases separating them. The length of the CDR3 is 15 residues. The germline V gene encodes CDR1 ENHRY and CDR2 SYGVKD. The CDR3 region has the DNA TGTGCCCATCACCCGGGCAAGGGAGGCACAGATACGCAGTATTTT. Residues: CAHHPGKGGTDTQYF.

The J gene is TRBJ2-1, the V gene TRBV19, with 8 bases aligning to TRBD2. The CDR3 contains 14 residues. After removal of 9 bases from V and 7 bases from J, the junction contained 11 bases not matched to a gene. Germline CDR1 LNHDA, CDR2 SQIVND (reference sequence). CDR3 sequence reads: CASPLPGLENEQFF. The CDR3 DNA reads TGTGCCAGCCCACTTCCGGGACTAGAGAATGAGCAGTTCTTC.

The gene calls are TRBV4-1 and TRBJ2-1, with a tentative D call TRBD2 (5 bases). There are 13 residues in the CDR3. Germline assignment: CDR1 MGHRA and CDR2 YSYEKL. V lost 2 bases, J lost 10 bases, and 12 bases lay in between. The CDR3 DNA follows: TGCGCCAGCAGCCAAAGAGGAGGTGGGGAGCAGTTCTTC. It translates to CASSQRGGGEQFF.

The rearrangement links TRBV5-1 to TRBJ2-5, with TRBD2 matching over 14 bases. J gave up 3 bases and V 8 bases, and 3 bases lay outside the gene matches. From germline, CDR1 is SGHRS and CDR2 YFSETQ. The CDR3 extends over 14 amino acids. In nucleotides, the CDR3 is TGCGCCAGTAAGACTAGCGGGAGGGAAGAGACCCAGTACTTC. Protein sequence: CASKTSGREETQYF.

V gene TRBV2 combines with J gene TRBJ1-5; 8 nucleotides line up with TRBD1. The ends lost 5 bases at V and 7 bases at J; junction bases unmatched: 4. Germline CDR1 is SNHLY and CDR2 is FYNNEI. The CDR3 length is 13 residues. The CDR3 is CASSPGGWQPQHF. Written as DNA, the CDR3 is TGTGCCAGCAGTCCAGGGGGCTGGCAGCCCCAGCATTTT. Together with reference TRBV2 and TRBJ1-5, the CDR3 gives the full variable domain: EPEVTQTPSHQVTQMGQEVILRCVPISNHLYFYWYRQILGQKVEFLVSFYNNEISEKSEIFDDQFSVERPDGSNFTLKIRSTKLEDSAMYFCASSPGGWQPQHFGDGTRLSIL.

The genes are TRBV2 and TRBJ2-3; 10 bases agree with TRBD2. V lost 4 bases and J lost 4; bases outside the gene matches: 8. CDR3 length equals 16 residues. Germline CDR1 reads SNHLY; CDR2 reads FYNNEI. Here the CDR3 reads CASSGELAGLADTQYF. The CDR3 DNA is TGTGCCAGCAGTGGAGAACTAGCGGGGCTGGCAGATACGCAGTATTTT.

This clone was seen a few times. This chain connects TRBV10-3 to TRBJ1-4, with TRBD1 matching over 8 bases. V was clipped by 5 bases and J by 3 bases; unmatched bases: 11. The CDR3 has 17 residues. From germline, CDR1 is ENHRY and CDR2 SYGVKD. As DNA, the CDR3 is TGTGCCATCAGTACTGGACAGGGTCGAGGGCCTAATGAAAAACTGTTTTTT. Its protein is CAISTGQGRGPNEKLFF.

As DNA, the CDR3 is TGTGCCAGCAGCCTACTGATTAGCGGGGAGACCCAGTACTTC. Protein: CASSLLISGETQYF. V usage is TRBV3-1 (or the pseudogene TRBV3-2) and J usage is TRBJ2-5; 7 positions match TRBD2. The CDR3 is 14 residues long. Germline loops: CDR1 LGHDT, CDR2 YNNKEL (reference sequence). Trimming cost V 4 bases and J 5 bases; bases outside gene matches: 7.

The V and J genes are TRBV28 and TRBJ1-2; possible D gene TRBD1, 6 bases. Trimming shortened V by 6 bases and J by 7 bases, and 18 bases separated the two germline ends. The germline gives CDR1 MDHEN, CDR2 SYDVKM. This CDR3 spans 14 amino acids. Here the CDR3 reads CASSATGTTVGYTF. In DNA, the CDR3 is TGTGCCAGCAGCGCAACCGGGACAACGGTTGGCTACACCTTC.

The chain links TRBV28 to TRBJ2-7, with D tentatively TRBD2 (6 bases). Germline V gene data show CDR1 as MDHEN and CDR2 as SYDVKM. The V and J ends lost 2 bases and 5 bases respectively, with 19 bases between them. There are 16 residues in the CDR3. DNA of the CDR3: TGTGCCAGCAGTTTAGGGGCGTTCGGGGGTGGCAACGAGCAGTACTTC. Protein sequence: CASSLGAFGGGNEQYF.

V gene TRBV5-4 combines with J gene TRBJ2-2; D is unclear. Trimming pared 1 base from V and 0 bases from J, leaving 7 bases between. The CDR3 runs 15 residues. Germline assignment: CDR1 SGHNT and CDR2 YYREEE (reference sequence). The CDR3 spells CASSLSPANTGELFF. CDR3 DNA: TGTGCCAGCAGCTTGAGCCCGGCGAACACCGGGGAGCTGTTTTTT.

The J gene is TRBJ1-6, the V gene TRBV2; 8 bases match TRBD1. The CDR3 consists of 16 residues. V shed 2 bases, J shed 7 bases, and the junction held 7 bases outside the gene matches. Germline loops: CDR1 SNHLY, CDR2 FYNNEI. The DNA for the CDR3 is TGTGCCAGCAGTGAATTCCCGGGACAGGTCAATTCACCCCTCCACTTT. Residues: CASSEFPGQVNSPLHF.

The sample holds a few counts of this clone. The J gene is TRBJ1-6, the V gene TRBV7-9; no firm D call. Per the germline V gene, CDR1 is SEHNR and CDR2 is FQNEAQ (reference sequence). This CDR3 is 12 amino acids long. With 3 bases removed from V and 5 bases from J, the gap between germline ends came to 2 bases. The CDR3 is CASSFNNSPLHF. CDR3 bases: TGTGCCAGCAGCTTTAATAATTCACCCCTCCACTTT.

V gene TRBV4-1 combines with J gene TRBJ1-2; D remains unclear. Germline V gene data show CDR1 as MGHRA and CDR2 as YSYEKL. Trimming left V 0 bases short and J 2 bases short, with 10 bases between. This CDR3 region has 15 residues. The CDR3 DNA reads as TGCGCCAGCAGCCAAGATATTTCGAGCAACTATGGCTACACCTTC. Protein product: CASSQDISSNYGYTF.

This chain connects TRBV19 to TRBJ1-4; TRBD1 matches 11 bases. Per germline, CDR1 LNHDA and CDR2 SQIVND (reference sequence). The CDR3 extends over 16 amino acids. V lost 7 bases, J lost 1 base, and 5 bases stayed unmatched. The CDR3 protein is CASKDRGRETNEKLFF. Here the CDR3 DNA reads TGTGCCAGTAAGGACAGGGGGCGGGAAACTAATGAAAAACTGTTTTTT.

The V gene is TRBV2, the J gene TRBJ1-5; TRBD1 matches at 8 bases. J lost 7 bases, V lost 6 bases, and 8 bases had no gene match. This CDR3 has 14 amino acids. Germline lookup yields CDR1 SNHLY and CDR2 FYNNEI. The CDR3 sequence: CASRVDRGQQPQHF. CDR3 coding DNA: TGTGCCAGCAGAGTCGACAGGGGACAGCAGCCCCAGCATTTT.

Points on this clone: In the same sample, other DNA sequences code for this CDR3. The chain couples TRBV3-1 (or the pseudogene TRBV3-2) to TRBJ1-6; D not resolved. The CDR3 contains 12 residues. Between the trimmed V and J ends, which lost 5 bases and 4 bases, there was a span of 3 bases. Germline V lookup: CDR1 LGHDT, CDR2 YNNKEL (reference sequence). CDR3 loop: CASSSYNSPLHF. CDR3 DNA: TGTGCCAGCAGCTCTTATAATTCACCCCTCCACTTT.

This chain joins TRBV19 and TRBJ1-5; D might be TRBD1 (6 bases). The CDR3 is made up of 15 amino acids. With 5 bases removed from V and 0 bases from J, the gap between germline ends came to 11 bases. CDR1 LNHDA and CDR2 SQIVND come from the germline V gene (reference sequence). Here the CDR3 DNA reads TGTGCCAGTAGTTACAGGGATTATAGCAATCAGCCCCAGCATTTT. Protein: CASSYRDYSNQPQHF.

The rearrangement joins TRBV7-8 to TRBJ2-1; 9 positions match TRBD2. With 7 bases clipped from V and 8 bases from J, the junction kept 12 bases outside the gene matches. Germline CDR1 reads SGHVS; CDR2 reads FQNEAQ. CDR3 length: 15 residues. The CDR3 is CASTGWLAGRDEQFF. The CDR3 DNA follows: TGTGCCAGCACGGGGTGGCTAGCGGGGAGGGATGAGCAGTTCTTC.

This sequence joins TRBV27 and TRBJ1-2, with D uncertain. CDR1 and CDR2 from the germline V gene are MNHEY and SMNVEV (reference sequence). The V end lost 7 bases, the J end lost 1 base, and 7 bases lay between the germline ends. The CDR3 has 12 residues. As DNA, the CDR3 is TGTGCCAGCAAGCGGGGTAACTATGGCTACACCTTC. Protein sequence: CASKRGNYGYTF.

The chain couples TRBV18 to TRBJ2-7, with TRBD2 as a possible D gene (6 bases). Trimming took off 4 bases at V and 0 bases at J, with 13 bases between the two ends. The germline V gene has CDR1 KGHSH and CDR2 LQKENI. CDR3 length: 15 amino acids. The CDR3 loop reads CASSLGDGGSYEQYF. CDR3 DNA: TGTGCCAGCTCACTCGGGGACGGGGGCTCCTACGAGCAGTACTTC. The full variable domain, in which reference TRBV18 and TRBJ2-7 provide the parts outside the CDR3, is NAGVMQNPRHLVRRRGQEARLRCSPMKGHSHVYWYRQLPEEGLKFMVYLQKENIIDESGMPKERFSAEFPKEGPSILRIQQVVRGDSAAYFCASSLGDGGSYEQYFGPGTRLTVT.

V is TRBV18 and J is TRBJ1-5; D perhaps matches TRBD1 (5 bases). Trimming took 9 bases from V and 7 from J, leaving 16 bases between them. Germline values: CDR1 KGHSH, CDR2 LQKENI. The CDR3 totals 13 residues. This CDR3 is CASSLIGGQPQHF. The CDR3 DNA reads TGTGCCAGTTCCCTAATCGGGGGGCAGCCCCAGCATTTT.

This chain uses TRBV10-3 with TRBJ2-7; D gene uncertain. Germline V lookup: CDR1 ENHRY, CDR2 SYGVKD. The CDR3 sequence is 11 residues long. V was trimmed by 3 bases and J by 3 bases, leaving 3 bases between them. This CDR3 reads CAISDGYEQYF. DNA of the CDR3: TGTGCCATCAGTGACGGCTACGAGCAGTACTTC.

The V call is TRBV7-2, the J call TRBJ1-5; unclear D gene. Germline V CDR1 and CDR2: SGHTA, FQGNSA. Between the trimmed V and J ends, which lost 4 bases and 6 bases, there was a span of 10 bases. The CDR3 is made up of 13 amino acids. Written as DNA, the CDR3 is TGTGCCAGCAGCTCAAATCAGGCTCAGCCCCAGCATTTT. This translates into CASSSNQAQPQHF.

The chain is built from TRBV15 and TRBJ2-1; a weak D match, TRBD2 (5 bases). V was shortened by 2 bases and J by 8 bases, with 10 bases between the two germline ends. CDR3 length: 13 amino acids. Germline V gene data show CDR1 as LNHNV and CDR2 as YYDKDF (reference sequence). Here the CDR3 DNA reads TGTGCCACCAGCAGATATGAAGCGGATGAGCAGTTCTTC. It translates to CATSRYEADEQFF.

The V and J genes are TRBV5-4 and TRBJ2-3; 9 bases agree with TRBD2. Per the germline V gene, CDR1 is SGHNT and CDR2 is YYREEE (reference sequence). The CDR3 contains 15 residues. Germline trimming cut 0 bases from V and 5 bases from J; bases unmatched to any gene: 4. For the CDR3, the DNA is TGTGCCAGCAGCTTGGGAGCGGGGGGCGAAGATACGCAGTATTTT. It codes for CASSLGAGGEDTQYF.

The V and J genes are TRBV11-2 and TRBJ2-2, with unresolved D. Trimming removed 5 bases at V and 0 bases at J, with 10 bases between. The CDR3 has 15 residues. CDR1 and CDR2 (germline): SGHAT, FQNNGV. The CDR3 reads CASSVTLANTGELFF. CDR3 in DNA: TGTGCCAGCAGCGTGACTCTAGCGAACACCGGGGAGCTGTTTTTT.

This chain connects TRBV15 to TRBJ1-4; D might be TRBD1 (6 bases). This CDR3 contains 13 residues. The ends were cut back, 2 bases at V and 10 bases at J, with 11 bases in the middle. CDR1 LNHNV and CDR2 YYDKDF come from the germline V gene (reference sequence). CDR3 region: CATSRNREGKLFF. The CDR3 DNA follows: TGTGCCACCAGCAGAAACAGGGAGGGAAAACTGTTTTTT.

The CDR3 DNA reads as TGTGCCAGCAGTGAAACGGGACAGGTCTCCTATGGCTACACCTTC. Its protein is CASSETGQVSYGYTF. The chain links TRBV2 to TRBJ1-2, with 8 bases aligning to TRBD1. The CDR3 has 15 amino acids. Germline V lookup: CDR1 SNHLY, CDR2 FYNNEI. V trimming: 2 bases; J trimming: 4 bases; junction bases outside the gene matches: 6. The whole variable domain, remainder taken from reference TRBV2 and TRBJ1-2, is EPEVTQTPSHQVTQMGQEVILRCVPISNHLYFYWYRQILGQKVEFLVSFYNNEISEKSEIFDDQFSVERPDGSNFTLKIRSTKLEDSAMYFCASSETGQVSYGYTFGSGTRLTVV.